A single sample gave rise to the 5 T cell receptor beta chains below, sequenced in a study of T-cell memory formation after mild COVID-19 (dated by TCRdb to about 2021). The library came from 5' RACE. Sequencer: Illumina NovaSeq 6000. The public reads were reprocessed in TCRdb via fastp at Q25 and MiXCR, keeping in-frame beta chains. Under each unique CDR3 protein, matching rows form one entry showing the most common genes and DNA. The sample data list 100,000 to 150,000 distinct CDR3 sequences, and about 6% of these were observed just once. The ten largest make up under 2.5% of the sample. The sequenced material came from PBMCs or a T cell subset sorted from them (not recorded which). All receptors derive from an adult woman who had mild COVID-19 (a few samples of this study predate the infection). The sample titles of this study are shuffled in the database, so cell type and time point are left out; the donor was told from shared clones.

The V gene is TRBV7-9, the J gene TRBJ2-7; 8 positions match TRBD2. V gave up 3 bases and J gave up 5 bases; unmatched junction bases: 6. Germline assignment: CDR1 SEHNR and CDR2 FQNEAQ (reference sequence). There are 14 residues in the CDR3. The CDR3 DNA reads TGTGCCAGCAGCTTGGGAGCGGGAGCCCACGAGCAGTACTTC. Its protein product is CASSLGAGAHEQYF.

The sample holds many counts of this clonotype. The rearrangement links TRBV12-3 or TRBV12-4 to TRBJ2-6; D not resolved. The CDR3 covers 18 residues. Between the trimmed V and J ends, which lost 3 bases and 0 bases, there was a span of 15 bases. CDR3 bases: TGTGCCAGCAGTTTTACCCACGGACGGTTCTCTGGGGCCAACGTCCTGACTTTC. This sequence encodes CASSFTHGRFSGANVLTF.

This clonotype was counted a few times. This chain connects TRBV20-1 to TRBJ2-2, with a weak D call TRBD2 (5 bases). V was clipped by 0 bases and J by 2 bases, with 13 bases between them. Germline V gene sequence: CDR1 DFQATT, CDR2 SNEGSKA (reference sequence). CDR3 size: 16 residues. In nucleotides, the CDR3 is TGCAGTGCTAGAGATCGGCTAGCCTTCAACACCGGGGAGCTGTTTTTT. It yields the protein CSARDRLAFNTGELFF.

This clonotype was recorded many times. The V and J genes are TRBV4-2 and TRBJ1-5; D gene unclear. The CDR3 is made up of 14 amino acids. The V gene's germline CDR1 is LGHNA and CDR2 YNFKEQ. V gave up 4 bases and J gave up 2 bases, with 9 bases separating them. The CDR3, as DNA: TGTGCCAGCAGCCCTCTCGCCCGCAATCAGCCCCAGCATTTT. This gives the protein CASSPLARNQPQHF.

This clonotype was counted a single time. This chain links TRBV18 with TRBJ2-7, with TRBD1 matching over 8 bases. Germline CDR1 and CDR2: KGHSH and LQKENI. This CDR3 region has 15 residues. V dropped 0 bases and J dropped 5; count of bases not matched to a gene: 6. The CDR3 loop is CASSPPMGQEHEQYF. The DNA of the CDR3 is TGTGCCAGCTCACCACCTATGGGACAGGAACACGAGCAGTACTTC.